This TCR beta chain was recovered during a study of response to subunit inactivated influenza vaccine. Germline V gene lookup returns CDR1 SNHLY and CDR2 FYNNEI. The CDR3 consists of 15 residues. The V end was cut by 1 base, the J end by 1 base, with 8 bases between. Study-wide points: Authors suggested each seasonal influenza vaccination recruits few new T cells.

Points on this clonotype: Antigen specificity is unknown.

Using its own MiXCR run on the RT-PCR reads, TCRdb lists one record per CDR3 protein. The data contain around 650,000 distinct CDR3 sequences, 15% to 19% of them singletons. The sequence derives from a man aged 50 to 59 who received an inactivated influenza vaccine. Specimen: PBMCs from blood, collected approximately 13 days after vaccination. The chain uses TRBV2 and TRBJ1-5; D call uncertain. In nucleotides, the CDR3 is TGTGCCAGCAGTGAAGTATCGGGAAGCAATCAGCCCCAGCATTTT. This codes for CASSEVSGSNQPQHF. Full variable domain (outside the CDR3, taken from reference TRBV2 and TRBJ1-5): EPEVTQTPSHQVTQMGQEVILRCVPISNHLYFYWYRQILGQKVEFLVSFYNNEISEKSEIFDDQFSVERPDGSNFTLKIRSTKLEDSAMYFCASSEVSGSNQPQHFGDGTRLSIL.